The 15 T cell receptor beta chains in this list originate from one sample, sequenced in a study of primary melanoma T cells and metastatic recurrence. Produced via immunoSEQ multiplex PCR; TCRdb's table is partial and in-frame only. This table has around 530 clones, about nine tenths appearing once. The sequencing sample was made of melanoma tumor tissue. The source is a human donor with melanoma.

CDR3 DNA sequence: TGCAGTGTCGGGAGCGGAGGGACTGAAGCTTTCTTT. It translates to CSVGSGGTEAFF. V is TRBV29-1 and J is TRBJ1-1; D is unresolved. Looked up from germline, CDR1 is SQVTM and CDR2 is ANQGSEA. The CDR3 totals 12 residues.

Turning to this clone: Mismatch with germline at one junction end may stem from a read error. V gene TRBV6-4 combines with J gene TRBJ1-1; D unresolved. From germline, CDR1 is MRHNA and CDR2 SNTAGT. CDR3 size: 14 residues. The CDR3 nucleotides read TGTGCCATCAGTGAAGCCCAAACGAACACTGAAGCTTTCTTT. Protein: CAISEAQTNTEAFF.

This chain uses TRBV12-5 with TRBJ2-1; D is ambiguous. The germline CDR1 and CDR2 sequences are LGHNT and FRNRAP. The CDR3 spans 14 residues. In nucleotides, the CDR3 is TGTGCCAGCACCGCTGGAATCTCCTACAATGAGCAGTTCTTC. Protein sequence: CASTAGISYNEQFF.

The rearrangement joins TRBV7-6 to TRBJ2-3, with 7 bases that match TRBD2. Trimming at V came to 6 bases and at J to 1 base, leaving 4 bases not matched to a gene. CDR3 length: 14 amino acids. Germline V gene sequence: CDR1 SGHVS, CDR2 FNYEAQ. CDR3 amino acids: CASSSRGGTDTQYF. As DNA, the CDR3 is TGTGCCAGCAGTTCACGGGGGGGCACAGATACGCAGTATTTT.

The chain combines TRBV11-3 with TRBJ2-6; D tentatively fits TRBD1 or TRBD2 (5 bases each). Germline-derived CDR1 and CDR2 are SGHNT and YENEEA. V gave up 5 bases and J gave up 0 bases, with 14 bases separating them. CDR3 length: 17 amino acids. CDR3 DNA: TGTGCCAGCAGCCCGGGACCAACCAACTCTGGGGCCAACGTCCTGACTTTC. Amino acids: CASSPGPTNSGANVLTF.

In DNA form, the CDR3 reads TGTGCCAGCAGTTACTCGATTGAGGTGGGAGCCGCGCGGAATCGTTCACCCCTCCACTTT. Protein sequence: CASSYSIEVGAARNRSPLHF. The V call is TRBV6-8, the J call TRBJ1-6; D not certain. The CDR3 runs to 20 residues. CDR1 and CDR2 from the germline V gene are MNHGY and SAAAGT. Trimming took off 0 bases at V and 9 bases at J, with 27 bases between the two ends.

The chain has TRBV29-1 and TRBJ2-3; D possibly uses TRBD1 or TRBD2 (7 bases each). CDR1 SQVTM and CDR2 ANQGSEA come from the germline V gene. This CDR3 has 16 residues. V was cut by 3 bases and J by 2 bases, with 18 bases left in between. This CDR3 is CSVDNQGGGLTDTQYF. Here the CDR3 DNA reads TGCAGCGTTGACAACCAGGGGGGGGGCCTCACAGATACGCAGTATTTT.

The chain joins TRBV4-1 to TRBJ1-3; maybe TRBD1 (5 bases). Germline values: CDR1 MGHRA, CDR2 YSYEKL. This CDR3 is 17 amino acids long. Trimming removed 0 bases at V and 4 bases at J, with 16 bases between. The CDR3 DNA reads TGCGCCAGCAGCCAAGATCTGCCCCAGGGTGTGGGAAACACCATATATTTT. This gives the protein CASSQDLPQGVGNTIYF.

J is TRBJ2-3 and V is TRBV11-3, with 10 bases aligning to TRBD2. The CDR3 length is 17 residues. Germline lookup yields CDR1 SGHNT and CDR2 YENEEA. V shed 3 bases, J shed 2 bases, and the junction held 8 bases outside the gene matches. CDR3 sequence (DNA): TGTGCCAGCAGCTTGGGGCTTAGCGGGGGGATCACAGATACGCAGTATTTT. Residues: CASSLGLSGGITDTQYF.

There are a few counts of this clone. The chain is built from TRBV19 and TRBJ2-7, with 9 bases fitting TRBD1. V lost 9 bases to trimming and J lost 0 bases; unmatched junction nucleotides: 6. Germline CDR1 is LNHDA and CDR2 is SQIVND (reference sequence). The CDR3 sequence is 14 residues long. Written as DNA, the CDR3 is TGTGCCAGCGGACAGGGGCTCGGCTCCTACGAGCAGTACTTC. Amino acid sequence: CASGQGLGSYEQYF.

This clone was seen only a few times. The chain links TRBV11-3 to TRBJ2-6, with 7 bases lining up with TRBD1. The CDR3 loop spans 19 amino acids. The germline V gene encodes CDR1 SGHNT and CDR2 YENEEA. The J segment lost 17 bases and the V segment lost 3 bases, leaving 28 bases of the junction unmatched. DNA of the CDR3: TGTGCCAGCAGCTTGGGCGACAGGGTCGTTCGGGCTGGGGCCAACGTTTTGACTTTC. Translation gives CASSLGDRVVRAGANVLTF.

This rearrangement joins TRBV19 to TRBJ1-3; unclear D gene. From germline, CDR1 is LNHDA and CDR2 SQIVND (reference sequence). The CDR3 consists of 16 residues. Trimming cost V 6 bases and J 4 bases, with 19 bases left between them. The chain's CDR3 is CASSLGWVDDGNTIYF. CDR3 bases: TGTGCCAGTAGCTTAGGATGGGTGGACGACGGAAACACCATATATTTT.

V is TRBV6-8 and J is TRBJ1-1, with D perhaps matching TRBD1 (6 bases). Germline lookup yields CDR1 MNHGY and CDR2 SAAAGT. This CDR3 has 13 residues. Trimming pared 5 bases from V and 4 bases from J, leaving 11 bases between. The CDR3 coding sequence is TGTGCCAGCAGTCCAACAGGGTTCACTGAAGCTTTCTTT. Translation: CASSPTGFTEAFF.

This chain joins TRBV9 and TRBJ1-1; D is unresolved. The V end lost 5 bases, the J end lost 0 bases, and 14 bases lay between the germline ends. Germline CDR1 and CDR2: SGDLS and YYNGEE. The CDR3 has 15 residues. CDR3 DNA: TGTGCCAGCAGTTTCGCAGACCTTCTGAACACTGAAGCTTTCTTT. Protein: CASSFADLLNTEAFF.

The chain carries TRBV11-3 and TRBJ1-1, with D possibly matching TRBD1 (6 bases). The CDR3 covers 16 residues. Per the germline V gene, CDR1 is SGHNT and CDR2 is YENEEA. V was pared by 3 bases and J by 4 bases, with 18 bases between. The DNA of the CDR3 is TGTGCCAGCAGCTTGGAGGCGATCAGGGGAATCACTGAAGCTTTCTTT. This codes for CASSLEAIRGITEAFF.